Sequencing of this T cell receptor (beta chain) was carried out in a study of T cells in Graves' hyperthyroidism and ophthalmopathy. This clonotype has ten or more counts. What was amplified from RNA transcripts were TCR beta CDR3 regions. The HTBI primer set drove a first-round RT-PCR of the TCR CDR3. From the multiplex PCR reads, TCRdb called clonotypes with MiXCR, one entry per CDR3 protein. The top ten clones hold 6.5% to 9% of a sample with 500,000 to 800,000 distinct CDR3 sequences, 45% of them seen once. Uncontrolled infection, other autoimmune disease, pregnancy and lactation each barred patients from inclusion. In making diagnoses, clinical symptoms, serum thyroxine and TRAb, thyroid ultrasound and orbital computed tomography were all used. This CDR3 spans 14 amino acids. V lost 4 bases and J lost 5; bases outside the gene matches: 6. Germline lookup yields CDR1 LNHNV and CDR2 YYDKDF (reference sequence).

Material: peripheral blood or thyroid tissue (not recorded which). The receptor comes from an adult man with Graves' disease, either hyperthyroidism or ophthalmopathy (not recorded which). This sequence joins TRBV15 and TRBJ1-1, with 8 bases fitting TRBD1. The CDR3 nucleotides are TGTGCCACCAGCATTCGCAGGGGGCGGACTGAAGCTTTCTTT. Translated: CATSIRRGRTEAFF. Together with reference TRBV15 and TRBJ1-1, the CDR3 gives the full variable domain: DAMVIQNPRYQVTQFGKPVTLSCSQTLNHNVMYWYQQKSSQAPKLLFHYYDKDFNNEADTPDNFQSRRPNTSFCFLDIRSPGLGDTAMYLCATSIRRGRTEAFFGQGTRLTVV.